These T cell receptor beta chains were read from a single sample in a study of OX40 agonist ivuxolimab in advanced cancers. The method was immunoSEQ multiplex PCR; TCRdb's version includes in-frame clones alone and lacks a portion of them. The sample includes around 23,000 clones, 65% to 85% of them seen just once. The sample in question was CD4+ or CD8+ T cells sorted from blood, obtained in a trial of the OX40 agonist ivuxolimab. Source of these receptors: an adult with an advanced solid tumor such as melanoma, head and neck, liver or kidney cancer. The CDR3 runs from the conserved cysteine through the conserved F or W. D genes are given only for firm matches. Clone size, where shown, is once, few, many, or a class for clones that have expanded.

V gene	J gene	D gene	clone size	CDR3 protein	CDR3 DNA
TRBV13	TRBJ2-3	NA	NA	CASSYRGTPDTQYF	TGTGCCAGCAGCTATCGAGGGACCCCCGACACGCAGTATTTT
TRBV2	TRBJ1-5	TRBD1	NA	CASRDRVGGNQPQHF	TGTGCCAGCAGGGACAGGGTCGGTGGCAATCAGCCCCAGCATTTT
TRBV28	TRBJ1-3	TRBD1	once	CASRSQGVGNTIYF	TGTGCCAGCCGATCCCAGGGGGTTGGAAACACCATATATTTT
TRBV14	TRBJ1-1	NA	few	CASSQGGADTEAFF	TGTGCCAGCAGCCAAGGCGGGGCCGACACTGAAGCTTTCTTT
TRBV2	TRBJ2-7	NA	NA	CASSDVGASYRYEQYF	TGTGCCAGCAGTGACGTCGGCGCAAGTTATCGGTACGAGCAGTACTTC
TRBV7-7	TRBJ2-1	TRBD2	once	CASSPTSGGYNEQFF	TGTGCCAGCAGCCCGACTAGCGGGGGATACAATGAGCAGTTCTTC
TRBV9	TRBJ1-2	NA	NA	CASSDGGGANYGYTF	TGTGCCAGCAGTGATGGTGGGGGGGCCAACTATGGCTACACCTTC
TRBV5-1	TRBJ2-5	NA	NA	CASSLMDAKETQYF	TGCGCCAGCAGCTTGATGGACGCTAAAGAGACCCAGTACTTC
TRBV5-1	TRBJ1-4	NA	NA	CASSFVWGTNEKLFF	TGCGCCAGCAGCTTTGTATGGGGAACTAATGAAAAACTGTTTTTT
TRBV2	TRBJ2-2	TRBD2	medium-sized	CAKAGENTGELFF	TGTGCCAAGGCGGGGGAGAACACCGGGGAGCTGTTTTTT
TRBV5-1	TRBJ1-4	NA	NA	CASSYLAANEKLFF	TGCGCCAGCAGCTACTTGGCAGCTAATGAAAAACTGTTTTTT
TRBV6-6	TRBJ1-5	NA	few	CASTGGNQPQHF	TGTGCCAGCACCGGGGGCAATCAGCCCCAGCATTTT
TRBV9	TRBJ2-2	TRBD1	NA	CASSVTGEGGELFF	TGTGCCAGCAGCGTAACAGGGGAAGGCGGGGAGCTGTTTTTT
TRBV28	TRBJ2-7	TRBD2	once	CASSLGGVANYEQYF	TGTGCCAGCAGTTTAGGGGGGGTGGCCAACTACGAGCAGTACTTC
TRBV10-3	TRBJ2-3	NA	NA	CAISDLVDTQYF	TGTGCCATCAGTGACTTGGTAGATACGCAGTATTTT
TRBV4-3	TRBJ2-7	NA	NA	CASSQGAGSSYEQYF	TGCGCCAGCAGCCAAGGGGCAGGGAGCTCCTACGAGCAGTACTTC
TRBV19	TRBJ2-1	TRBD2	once	CASSAGLAPYNEQFF	TGTGCCAGTAGTGCCGGACTAGCGCCCTACAATGAGCAGTTCTTC
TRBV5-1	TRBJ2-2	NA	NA	CASSLPHQGGELFF	TGCGCCAGCAGCTTGCCACACCAAGGCGGGGAGCTGTTTTTT
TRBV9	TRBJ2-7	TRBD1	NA	CASSPEGQLGYEQYF	TGTGCCAGCAGCCCTGAGGGACAGCTGGGCTACGAGCAGTACTTC
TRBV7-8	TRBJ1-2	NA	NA	CASSLLGGRSSF	TGTGCCAGCAGCTTACTCGGAGGGAGGAGCTCCTTC
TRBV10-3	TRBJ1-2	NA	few	CAISEGDANYGYTF	TGTGCCATCAGTGAGGGCGACGCCAACTATGGCTACACCTTC
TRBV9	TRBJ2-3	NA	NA	CASSVEGDRQYF	TGTGCCAGCAGCGTAGAGGGGGATAGGCAGTATTTT
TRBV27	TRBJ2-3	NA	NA	CASSAGVTDTQYF	TGTGCCAGCTCCGCAGGGGTCACAGATACGCAGTATTTT
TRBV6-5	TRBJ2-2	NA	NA	CASRLSGELFF	TGTGCCAGCAGGCTGTCCGGGGAGCTGTTTTTT
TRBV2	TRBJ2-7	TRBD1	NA	CASSRRQGFYEQYF	TGTGCCAGCAGTAGGCGACAGGGGTTTTACGAGCAGTACTTC
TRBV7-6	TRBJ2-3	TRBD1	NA	CASSFYRGSNTQYF	TGTGCCAGCAGCTTTTACAGGGGGTCGAATACGCAGTATTTT
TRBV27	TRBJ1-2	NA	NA	CASSPTLWDYGYTF	TGTGCCAGCAGTCCGACTCTGTGGGACTATGGCTACACCTTC
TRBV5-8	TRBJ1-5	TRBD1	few	CASSLGQGLNQPQHF	TGTGCCAGCAGCTTGGGACAGGGATTGAATCAGCCCCAGCATTTT
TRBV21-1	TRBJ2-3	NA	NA	CASDRRGDTDTQYF	TGTGCCAGCGATAGACGGGGGGACACAGATACGCAGTATTTT
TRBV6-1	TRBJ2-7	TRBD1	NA	CASSEGGQVPYEQYF	TGTGCCAGCAGTGAAGGGGGACAGGTTCCCTACGAGCAGTACTTC
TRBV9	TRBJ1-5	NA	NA	CASSASDLGGPQHF	TGTGCCAGCAGCGCATCAGACCTTGGGGGTCCCCAGCATTTT
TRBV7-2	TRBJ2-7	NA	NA	CASSSQGSEQYF	TGTGCCAGCAGCTCTCAGGGAAGCGAGCAGTACTTC
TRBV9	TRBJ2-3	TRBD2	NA	CASSGRGGDTDTQYF	TGTGCCAGCAGCGGGCGGGGGGGCGACACAGATACGCAGTATTTT
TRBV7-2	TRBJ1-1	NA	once	CASSSGLWSTEAFF	TGTGCCAGCAGCTCGGGACTCTGGAGCACTGAAGCTTTCTTT
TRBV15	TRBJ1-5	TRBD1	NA	CATSRDWDRDRNQPQHF	TGTGCCACCAGCAGAGATTGGGACAGGGATAGGAATCAGCCCCAGCATTTT
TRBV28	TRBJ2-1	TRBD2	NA	CASSSRTGLAGFNEQFF	TGTGCCAGCAGTTCCCGGACGGGACTAGCGGGTTTCAATGAGCAGTTCTTC
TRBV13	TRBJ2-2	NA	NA	CASSLGSASGELFF	TGTGCCAGCAGCTTAGGATCAGCGTCCGGGGAGCTGTTTTTT
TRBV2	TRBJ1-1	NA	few	CASRYGNLNTEAFF	TGTGCCAGCAGGTACGGGAACTTGAACACTGAAGCTTTCTTT
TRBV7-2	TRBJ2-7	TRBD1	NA	CASSPGTGKGYEQYF	TGTGCCAGCAGCCCCGGGACAGGGAAGGGGTACGAGCAGTACTTC
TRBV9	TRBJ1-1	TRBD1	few	CASSLSRQGGNTEAFF	TGTGCCAGCAGCTTATCACGACAGGGAGGGAACACTGAAGCTTTCTTT
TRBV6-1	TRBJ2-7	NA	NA	CASSEKGSYEQYF	TGTGCCAGCAGTGAAAAGGGCTCCTACGAGCAGTACTTC
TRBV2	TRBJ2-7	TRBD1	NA	CASSGGTGTYEQYF	TGTGCCAGCAGTGGGGGGACAGGGACCTACGAGCAGTACTTC
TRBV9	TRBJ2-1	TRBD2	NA	CATSGLGAIEQFF	TGTGCCACTTCGGGACTAGGGGCTATTGAGCAGTTCTTC
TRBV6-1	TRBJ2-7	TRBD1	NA	CASSVWQGVQEQYF	TGTGCCAGCAGTGTATGGCAGGGGGTGCAGGAGCAGTACTTC
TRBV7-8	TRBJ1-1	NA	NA	CASSPNSGTPTEAFF	TGTGCCAGCAGTCCGAACTCCGGGACTCCCACTGAAGCTTTCTTT
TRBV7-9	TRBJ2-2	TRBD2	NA	CASSFWLAGYDTGELFF	TGTGCCAGCAGCTTTTGGCTAGCGGGATATGACACCGGGGAGCTGTTTTTT
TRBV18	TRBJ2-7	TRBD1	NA	CASSPPDRGGYEQYF	TGTGCCAGCTCACCACCCGACAGGGGTGGCTACGAGCAGTACTTC
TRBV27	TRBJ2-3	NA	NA	CASSLLGTDTQYF	TGTGCCAGCAGTTTACTTGGCACAGATACGCAGTATTTT
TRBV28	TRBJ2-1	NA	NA	CASSLTGGGYNEQFF	TGTGCCAGCAGTTTAACGGGGGGCGGATACAATGAGCAGTTCTTC
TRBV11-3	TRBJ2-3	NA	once	CASSLGDTQYF	TGTGCCAGCAGCTTAGGAGATACGCAGTATTTT
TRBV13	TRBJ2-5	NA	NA	CASSPPGPGETQYF	TGTGCCAGCAGCCCCCCAGGGCCGGGAGAGACCCAGTACTTC
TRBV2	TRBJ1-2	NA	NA	CASNPDSTYGYTF	TGTGCCAGCAACCCGGACAGCACCTATGGCTACACCTTC
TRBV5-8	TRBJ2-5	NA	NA	CASRTQLAGTETQYF	TGTGCCAGCAGGACCCAGCTAGCAGGCACGGAGACCCAGTACTTC
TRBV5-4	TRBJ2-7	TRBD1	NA	CASSLAAGGRYEQYF	TGTGCCAGCAGCTTGGCCGCAGGGGGCCGCTACGAGCAGTACTTC